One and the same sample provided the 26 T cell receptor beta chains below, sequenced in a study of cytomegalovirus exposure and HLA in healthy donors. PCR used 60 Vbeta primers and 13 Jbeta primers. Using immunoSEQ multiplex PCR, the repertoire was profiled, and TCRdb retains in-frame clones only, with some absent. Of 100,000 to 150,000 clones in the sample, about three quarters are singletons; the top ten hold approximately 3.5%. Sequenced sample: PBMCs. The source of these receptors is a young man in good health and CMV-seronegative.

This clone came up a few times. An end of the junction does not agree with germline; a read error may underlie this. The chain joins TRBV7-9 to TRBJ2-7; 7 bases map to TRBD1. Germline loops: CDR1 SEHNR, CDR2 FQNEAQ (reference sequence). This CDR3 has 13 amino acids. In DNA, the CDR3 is TGTTCCAGCAGCATCGGGACAGCATACGAGCAGTACTTC. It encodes CSSSIGTAYEQYF.

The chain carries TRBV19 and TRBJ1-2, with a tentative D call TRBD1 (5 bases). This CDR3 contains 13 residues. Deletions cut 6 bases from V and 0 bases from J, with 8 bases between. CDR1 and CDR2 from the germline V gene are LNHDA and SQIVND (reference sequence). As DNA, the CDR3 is TGTGCCAGTAGAGACAGAGCTAACTATGGCTACACCTTC. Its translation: CASRDRANYGYTF. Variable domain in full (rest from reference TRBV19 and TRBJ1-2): DGGITQSPKYLFRKEGQNVTLSCEQNLNHDAMYWYRQDPGQGLRLIYYSQIVNDFQKGDIAEGYSVSREKKESFPLTVTSAQKNPTAFYLCASRDRANYGYTFGSGTRLTVV.

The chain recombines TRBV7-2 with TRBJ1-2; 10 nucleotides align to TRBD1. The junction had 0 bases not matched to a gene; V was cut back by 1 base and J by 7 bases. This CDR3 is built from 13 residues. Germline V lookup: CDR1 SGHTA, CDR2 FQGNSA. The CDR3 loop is CASSLGTGGGYTF. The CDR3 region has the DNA TGTGCCAGCAGCTTAGGGACAGGGGGTGGCTACACCTTC.

The CDR3 region is CASSLWSAGGSRLVQFF. Here the CDR3 DNA reads TGTGCCAGCAGTTTATGGTCTGCCGGGGGTTCTCGGTTAGTGCAGTTCTTC. The chain joins TRBV28 to TRBJ2-1, with D perhaps TRBD2 (6 bases). Trimming pared 0 bases from V and 12 bases from J, leaving 24 bases between. The CDR3 is 17 residues long. The germline CDR1 and CDR2 sequences are MDHEN and SYDVKM.

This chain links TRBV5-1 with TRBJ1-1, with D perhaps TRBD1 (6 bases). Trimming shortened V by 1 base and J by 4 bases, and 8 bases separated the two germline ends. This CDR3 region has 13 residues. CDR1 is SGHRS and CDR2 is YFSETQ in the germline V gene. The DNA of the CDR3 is TGCGCCAGCAGCTTGCAGGGGAGCACTGAAGCTTTCTTT. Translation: CASSLQGSTEAFF. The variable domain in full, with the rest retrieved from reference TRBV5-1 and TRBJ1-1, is KAGVTQTPRYLIKTRGQQVTLSCSPISGHRSVSWYQQTPGQGLQFLFEYFSETQRNKGNFPGRFSGRQFSNSRSEMNVSTLELGDSALYLCASSLQGSTEAFFGQGTRLTVV.

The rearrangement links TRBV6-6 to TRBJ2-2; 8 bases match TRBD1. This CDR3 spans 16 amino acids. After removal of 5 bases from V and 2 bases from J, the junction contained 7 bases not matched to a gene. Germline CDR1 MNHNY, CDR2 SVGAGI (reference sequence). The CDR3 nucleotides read TGTGCCAGCAGTCTCGGCGACAGGGGAAACACCGGGGAGCTGTTTTTT. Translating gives CASSLGDRGNTGELFF.

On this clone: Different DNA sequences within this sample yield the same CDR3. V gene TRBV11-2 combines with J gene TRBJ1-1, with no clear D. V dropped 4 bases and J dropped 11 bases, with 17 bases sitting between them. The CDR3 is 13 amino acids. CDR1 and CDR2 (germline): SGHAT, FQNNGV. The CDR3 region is CASSYMGPDNAFF. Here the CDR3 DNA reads TGTGCCAGCAGCTATATGGGCCCTGATAATGCTTTCTTT.

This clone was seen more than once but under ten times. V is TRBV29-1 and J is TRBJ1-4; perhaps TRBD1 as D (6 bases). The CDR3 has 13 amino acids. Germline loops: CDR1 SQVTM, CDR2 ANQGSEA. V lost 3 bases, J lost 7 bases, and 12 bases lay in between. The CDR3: CSVDRGMGEKLFF. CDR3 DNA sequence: TGCAGCGTTGACAGGGGTATGGGTGAAAAACTGTTTTTT.

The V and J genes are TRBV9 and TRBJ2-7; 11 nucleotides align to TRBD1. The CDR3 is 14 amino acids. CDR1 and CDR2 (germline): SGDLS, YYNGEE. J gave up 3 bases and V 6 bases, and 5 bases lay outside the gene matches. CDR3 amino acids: CASTPGTGGYEQYF. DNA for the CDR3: TGTGCCAGCACTCCAGGGACAGGGGGCTACGAGCAGTACTTC.

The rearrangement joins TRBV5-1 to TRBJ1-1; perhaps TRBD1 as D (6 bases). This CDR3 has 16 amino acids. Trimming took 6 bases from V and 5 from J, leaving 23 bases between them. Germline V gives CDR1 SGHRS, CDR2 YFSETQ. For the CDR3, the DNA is TGCGCCAGCACCCTCCTCCCCCAGGGGCTGGGGACTGAAGCTTTCTTT. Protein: CASTLLPQGLGTEAFF.

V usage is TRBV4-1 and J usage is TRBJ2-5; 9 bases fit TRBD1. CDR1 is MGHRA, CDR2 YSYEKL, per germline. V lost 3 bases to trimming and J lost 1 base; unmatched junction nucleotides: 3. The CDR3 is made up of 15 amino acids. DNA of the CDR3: TGCGCCAGCAGCCACCAGGACAGGGGCCAAGAGACCCAGTACTTC. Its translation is CASSHQDRGQETQYF.

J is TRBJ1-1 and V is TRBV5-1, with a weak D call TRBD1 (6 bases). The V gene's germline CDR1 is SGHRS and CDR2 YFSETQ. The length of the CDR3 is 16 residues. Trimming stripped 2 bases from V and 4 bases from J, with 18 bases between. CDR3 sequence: CASSLPLQGGSTEAFF. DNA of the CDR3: TGCGCCAGCAGCTTACCTTTACAGGGAGGGAGCACTGAAGCTTTCTTT.

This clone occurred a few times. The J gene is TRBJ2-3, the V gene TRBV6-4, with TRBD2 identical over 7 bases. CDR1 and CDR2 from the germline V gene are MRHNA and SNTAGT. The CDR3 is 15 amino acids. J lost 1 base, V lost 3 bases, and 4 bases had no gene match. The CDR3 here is CASSESGGGTDTQYF. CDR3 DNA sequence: TGTGCCAGCAGTGAGTCGGGAGGTGGCACAGATACGCAGTATTTT.

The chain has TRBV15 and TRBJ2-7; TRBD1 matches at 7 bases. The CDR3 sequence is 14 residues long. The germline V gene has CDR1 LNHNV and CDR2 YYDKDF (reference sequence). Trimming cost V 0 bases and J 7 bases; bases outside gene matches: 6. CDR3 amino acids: CATSRDPTGSEQYF. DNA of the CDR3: TGTGCCACCAGCAGAGACCCGACAGGGTCGGAGCAGTACTTC. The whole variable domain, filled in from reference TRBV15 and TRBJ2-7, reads DAMVIQNPRYQVTQFGKPVTLSCSQTLNHNVMYWYQQKSSQAPKLLFHYYDKDFNNEADTPDNFQSRRPNTSFCFLDIRSPGLGDTAMYLCATSRDPTGSEQYFGPGTRLTVT.

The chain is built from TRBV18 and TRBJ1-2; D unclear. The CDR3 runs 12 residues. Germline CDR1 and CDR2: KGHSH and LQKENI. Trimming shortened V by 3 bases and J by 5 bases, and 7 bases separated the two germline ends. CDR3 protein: CASSPDMYGYTF. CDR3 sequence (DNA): TGTGCCAGCTCACCCGACATGTATGGCTACACCTTC.

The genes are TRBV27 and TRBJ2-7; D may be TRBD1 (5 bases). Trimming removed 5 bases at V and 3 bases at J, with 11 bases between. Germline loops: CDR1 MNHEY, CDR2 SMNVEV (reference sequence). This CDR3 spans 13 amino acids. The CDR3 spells CASSSRDDYEQYF. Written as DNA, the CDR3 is TGTGCCAGCAGTAGCAGGGATGACTACGAGCAGTACTTC.

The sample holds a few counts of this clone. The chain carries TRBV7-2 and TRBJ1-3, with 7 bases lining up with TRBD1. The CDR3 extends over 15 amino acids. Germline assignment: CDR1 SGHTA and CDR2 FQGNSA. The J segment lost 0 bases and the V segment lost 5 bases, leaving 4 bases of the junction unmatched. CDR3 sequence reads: CASSGRDSSGNTIYF. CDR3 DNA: TGTGCCAGCAGCGGAAGGGACAGCTCTGGAAACACCATATATTTT.

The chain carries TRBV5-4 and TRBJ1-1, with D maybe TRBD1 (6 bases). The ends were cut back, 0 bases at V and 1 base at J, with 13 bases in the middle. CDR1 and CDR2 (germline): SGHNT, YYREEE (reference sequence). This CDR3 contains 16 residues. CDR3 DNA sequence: TGTGCCAGCAGCTTGGGGTTGGACAGAGGGAACACTGAAGCTTTCTTT. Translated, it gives CASSLGLDRGNTEAFF.

This CDR3 reads CASSESGGGTDTQYF. Here the CDR3 DNA reads TGCGCCAGCAGTGAGAGCGGGGGGGGAACAGATACGCAGTATTTT. The genes are TRBV10-1 and TRBJ2-3, with 10 bases lining up with TRBD2. The ends lost 2 bases at V and 3 bases at J; junction bases unmatched: 2. This CDR3 has 15 residues. CDR1 and CDR2 from the germline V gene are WNHNN and SYGVQD (reference sequence).

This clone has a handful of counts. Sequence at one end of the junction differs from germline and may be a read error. The DNA of the CDR3 is TGTGCTAGCAGCTTAAATCCGACTAGCGGGGGATTAACCGGGGAGCTGTTTTTT. It yields the protein CASSLNPTSGGLTGELFF. The chain is built from TRBV7-7 and TRBJ2-2; 12 bases line up with TRBD2. The CDR3 has 18 residues. Looked up from germline, CDR1 is SSHAT and CDR2 is FNYEAQ (reference sequence).

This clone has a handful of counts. CDR3 residues: CASSLGVRGLGETQYF. The CDR3 nucleotides are TGTGCCAGCAGCTTAGGAGTTAGGGGGCTAGGGGAGACCCAGTACTTC. The V and J genes are TRBV13 and TRBJ2-5, with 7 bases fitting TRBD1. Germline V gene data show CDR1 as PRHDT and CDR2 as FYEKMQ (reference sequence). The CDR3 sequence is 16 residues long. The junction had 9 bases not matched to a gene; V was cut back by 0 bases and J by 5 bases.

This chain's CDR3 is CASSPRLAGGGWETQYF. The CDR3 coding sequence is TGTGCCAGCAGCCCTAGACTAGCGGGGGGAGGTTGGGAGACCCAGTACTTC. The chain combines TRBV9 with TRBJ2-5; 13 bases match TRBD2. The CDR3 is 17 amino acids. Germline V lookup: CDR1 SGDLS, CDR2 YYNGEE. V lost 4 bases to trimming and J lost 5 bases; unmatched junction nucleotides: 11.

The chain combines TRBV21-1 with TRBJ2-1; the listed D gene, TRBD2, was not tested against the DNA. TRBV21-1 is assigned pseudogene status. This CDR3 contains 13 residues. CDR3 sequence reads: CASSKNWRTSQFF. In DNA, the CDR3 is TGTGCCAGCAGCAAAAATTGGAGGACTTCCCAGTTCTTC.

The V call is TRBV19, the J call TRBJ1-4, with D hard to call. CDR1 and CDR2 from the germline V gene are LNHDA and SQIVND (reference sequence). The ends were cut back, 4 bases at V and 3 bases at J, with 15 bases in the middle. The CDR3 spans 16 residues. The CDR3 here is CASSTHRFGANEKLFF. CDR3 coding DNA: TGTGCCAGTAGTACTCATCGGTTCGGGGCTAATGAAAAACTGTTTTTT.

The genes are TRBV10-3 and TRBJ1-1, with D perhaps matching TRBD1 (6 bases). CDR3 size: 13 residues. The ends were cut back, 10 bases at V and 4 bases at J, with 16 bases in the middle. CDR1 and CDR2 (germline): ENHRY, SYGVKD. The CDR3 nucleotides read TGTGCCACATGGGACACCCAGAGCACTGAAGCTTTCTTT. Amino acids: CATWDTQSTEAFF.

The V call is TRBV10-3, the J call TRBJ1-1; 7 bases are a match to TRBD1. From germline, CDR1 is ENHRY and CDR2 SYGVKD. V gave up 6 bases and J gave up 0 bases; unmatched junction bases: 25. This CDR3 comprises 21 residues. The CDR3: CAISPTNRGLLLPRMNTEAFF. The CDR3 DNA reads TGTGCCATCAGCCCCACCAACAGGGGTCTTCTACTCCCACGCATGAACACTGAAGCTTTCTTT.